Listed here are 30 T cell receptor beta chains from one sample, sequenced in a study of blood T cell repertoires in COVID-19. Data came from immunoSEQ multiplex PCR; TCRdb stores just in-frame clones and leaves some out. The data hold around 250,000 clones, with approximately 84% observed a single time. The sample comprised PBMCs or T cells enriched from blood (not recorded which). These receptors were taken from a man between 18 and 29 years old who had recovered from COVID-19.

CDR3 DNA: TGTGCCAGCAGCCGGTTCGGGACAGATAACACTGAAGCTTTCTTT. As protein: CASSRFGTDNTEAFF. The J gene is TRBJ1-1, the V gene TRBV27, with 7 bases that match TRBD1. The CDR3 runs 15 residues. Unmatched junction bases numbered 9, after V lost 6 bases and J lost 2 bases. Germline CDR1 and CDR2: MNHEY and SMNVEV (reference sequence).

The chain joins TRBV10-3 to TRBJ2-1; TRBD2 aligns across 8 bases. The CDR3 extends over 15 amino acids. Losses at the gene ends were 4 bases for V and 9 bases for J; bases not matched to a gene: 11. Germline assignment: CDR1 ENHRY and CDR2 SYGVKD. In DNA form, the CDR3 reads TGTGCCATCAGTGCAGCGGGACTAGTTAATGTTGAGCAGTTCTTC. This codes for CAISAAGLVNVEQFF.

The rearrangement uses TRBV5-1 and TRBJ1-1, with 9 bases that match TRBD1. The V gene end was trimmed by 0 bases and the J gene end by 0 bases; junction bases not matched to a gene: 12. CDR1 is SGHRS and CDR2 is YFSETQ in the germline V gene. The CDR3 covers 19 residues. CDR3 residues: CASSLAVAGTGRMNTEAFF. The CDR3 DNA sequence: TGCGCCAGCAGCTTGGCCGTTGCCGGGACAGGGAGAATGAACACTGAAGCTTTCTTT.

The rearrangement uses TRBV11-2 and TRBJ2-7; D may be TRBD1 (6 bases). The CDR3 is made up of 16 amino acids. Trimming took 7 bases from V and 3 from J, leaving 22 bases between them. Germline assignment: CDR1 SGHAT and CDR2 FQNNGV. The CDR3 loop reads CASTVLEGVRGYEQYF. CDR3 sequence (DNA): TGTGCCAGCACGGTTCTAGAGGGGGTCCGCGGCTACGAGCAGTACTTC.

This rearrangement joins TRBV6-2 or TRBV6-3 to TRBJ2-7; 12 bases match TRBD1. The CDR3 has 16 residues. CDR1 and CDR2 from the germline V gene are MNHEY and SVGEGT. V lost 0 bases to trimming and J lost 4 bases; unmatched junction nucleotides: 4. CDR3 sequence reads: CASSYSRDRGPYEQYF. Written as DNA, the CDR3 is TGTGCCAGCAGTTACTCCCGGGACAGGGGGCCATACGAGCAGTACTTC.

The chain joins TRBV14 to TRBJ1-5; a possible D gene is TRBD1 (6 bases). V was cut by 3 bases and J by 0 bases, with 15 bases left in between. Germline CDR1 reads SGHDN; CDR2 reads FVKESK. The length of the CDR3 is 17 residues. The CDR3 nucleotides are TGTGCCAGCAGCCATCTCCGACAGGCTGTTAGCAATCAGCCCCAGCATTTT. Amino acids: CASSHLRQAVSNQPQHF.

The chain has TRBV28 and TRBJ2-3, with TRBD2 matching over 12 bases. Germline CDR1 reads MDHEN; CDR2 reads SYDVKM. The CDR3 consists of 14 residues. V lost 5 bases and J lost 4; bases outside the gene matches: 1. CDR3 residues: CASSPSGRADTQYF. For the CDR3, the DNA is TGTGCCAGCAGTCCTAGCGGGAGGGCAGATACGCAGTATTTT.

This clone was found once. The chain couples TRBV6-1 to TRBJ1-3; the D gene is possibly TRBD1 (6 bases). The length of the CDR3 is 16 residues. Trimming removed 3 bases from V and 4 bases from J, with 16 bases in between. Looked up from germline, CDR1 is MNHNS and CDR2 is SASEGT. The CDR3, as DNA: TGTGCCAGCAGTGAGGAGATCAGGGGAGAAGGAAACACCATATATTTT. Amino acid sequence: CASSEEIRGEGNTIYF.

The V call is TRBV5-1, the J call TRBJ1-1; weak D call: TRBD1 (5 bases). The CDR3 totals 14 residues. Trimming stripped 2 bases from V and 4 bases from J, with 12 bases between. Looked up from germline, CDR1 is SGHRS and CDR2 is YFSETQ. DNA of the CDR3: TGCGCCAGCAGCTTCGGGGGGGTCGGCACTGAAGCTTTCTTT. Encoded protein: CASSFGGVGTEAFF. The full variable domain, its missing parts supplied by reference TRBV5-1 and TRBJ1-1, is KAGVTQTPRYLIKTRGQQVTLSCSPISGHRSVSWYQQTPGQGLQFLFEYFSETQRNKGNFPGRFSGRQFSNSRSEMNVSTLELGDSALYLCASSFGGVGTEAFFGQGTRLTVV.

This rearrangement joins TRBV7-2 to TRBJ2-1, with D perhaps TRBD2 (5 bases). This CDR3 is built from 14 residues. V lost 3 bases, J lost 8 bases, and 14 bases lay in between. Germline values: CDR1 SGHTA, CDR2 FQGNSA. The CDR3 spells CASSLSGGQDEQFF. CDR3 bases: TGTGCCAGCAGCTTGTCCGGAGGTCAAGATGAGCAGTTCTTC.

This clone has only a few counts. Other nucleotide sequences from this sample produce the same CDR3. The chain employs TRBV30 and TRBJ1-2, with 8 nucleotides matching TRBD1. CDR1 and CDR2 (germline): GTSNPN, SVGIG (reference sequence). The CDR3 extends over 13 amino acids. After removal of 3 bases from V and 5 bases from J, the junction contained 5 bases not matched to a gene. This CDR3 reads CAWSRDRPYGYTF. In nucleotides, the CDR3 is TGTGCCTGGAGCCGGGACAGGCCTTATGGCTACACCTTC.

The chain links TRBV5-1 to TRBJ2-1; the match to TRBD1 covers 8 bases. This CDR3 spans 13 amino acids. The ends lost 1 base at V and 12 bases at J; junction bases unmatched: 6. Germline values: CDR1 SGHRS, CDR2 YFSETQ. The CDR3 DNA follows: TGCGCCAGCAGCTTGAACAGGGGGGAACGGCAGTTCTTC. Its protein is CASSLNRGERQFF.

The chain has TRBV4-1 and TRBJ1-6, with D possibly being TRBD1 (6 bases). The CDR3 totals 15 residues. V shed 4 bases and J shed 7 bases, with 14 bases lying between them. CDR1 and CDR2 (germline): MGHRA, YSYEKL. In DNA, the CDR3 is TGCGCCAGCAGCCCATCGGGACAAGGGAATTCACCCCTCCACTTT. Translated, it gives CASSPSGQGNSPLHF.

The sample holds a few counts of this clone. The chain joins TRBV6-6 to TRBJ1-2; 8 bases align to TRBD1. V was pared by 5 bases and J by 0 bases, with 11 bases of the junction left unmatched. This CDR3 region has 17 residues. CDR1 and CDR2 from the germline V gene are MNHNY and SVGAGI (reference sequence). CDR3 bases: TGTGCCAGCAGTCAGGACAGGGTCCACGTAGCTAACTATGGCTACACCTTC. Amino acid sequence: CASSQDRVHVANYGYTF.

This clone came up once. CDR3: CASSLLAQPQHF. The CDR3 nucleotides read TGTGCCAGCAGTTTATTAGCTCAGCCCCAGCATTTT. This sequence joins TRBV12-3 or TRBV12-4 and TRBJ1-5; D unresolved. This CDR3 is 12 amino acids long. Trimming cost V 2 bases and J 6 bases, with 5 bases left between them.

The CDR3 spells CASSLGFRGNTDTQYF. The CDR3 DNA reads as TGTGCCAGCAGCTTAGGTTTCAGGGGGAACACAGATACGCAGTATTTT. The J gene is TRBJ2-3, the V gene TRBV11-2; 7 bases align to TRBD1. The ends lost 1 base at V and 2 bases at J; junction bases unmatched: 6. The germline CDR1 and CDR2 sequences are SGHAT and FQNNGV. CDR3 length equals 16 residues.

The CDR3 DNA is TGTGCCATCGGTTCTGGGGCCAACGTCCTGACTTTC. Its translation: CAIGSGANVLTF. The chain joins TRBV15 to TRBJ2-6; unclear D gene. V shed 10 bases and J shed 1 base, with 5 bases lying between them. The germline V gene has CDR1 LNHNV and CDR2 YYDKDF (reference sequence). The CDR3 contains 12 residues.

The chain is built from TRBV20-1 and TRBJ1-1; no firm D call. The germline V gene encodes CDR1 DFQATT and CDR2 SNEGSKA (reference sequence). Trimming stripped 3 bases from V and 8 bases from J, with 13 bases between. This CDR3 region has 12 residues. The DNA for the CDR3 is TGCAGTGCTAGTAACAGCCCCCGGGAAGCTTTCTTT. The encoded protein is CSASNSPREAFF.

The CDR3 region is CASSSLNRAYEQYF. DNA for the CDR3: TGTGCCAGCAGTTCTCTTAACAGGGCCTACGAGCAGTACTTC. This chain connects TRBV28 to TRBJ2-7, with D maybe TRBD1 (6 bases). Germline assignment: CDR1 MDHEN and CDR2 SYDVKM. V was pared by 4 bases and J by 2 bases, with 12 bases between. The CDR3 totals 14 residues. Looking up the rest from reference TRBV28 and TRBJ2-7 gives the full variable domain: DVKVTQSSRYLVKRTGEKVFLECVQDMDHENMFWYRQDPGLGLRLIYFSYDVKMKEKGDIPEGYSVSREKKERFSLILESASTNQTSMYLCASSSLNRAYEQYFGPGTRLTVT.

The J gene is TRBJ2-4, the V gene TRBV19; 8 positions match TRBD2. This CDR3 contains 15 residues. Trimming cost V 0 bases and J 7 bases; bases outside gene matches: 5. The germline V gene encodes CDR1 LNHDA and CDR2 SQIVND (reference sequence). This chain's CDR3 is CASSIEVAGRNIQYF. The CDR3 DNA is TGTGCCAGTAGTATAGAGGTAGCGGGACGGAACATTCAGTACTTC.

The V and J genes are TRBV3-1 (or the pseudogene TRBV3-2) and TRBJ1-5, with 8 nucleotides matching TRBD1. The V gene's germline CDR1 is LGHDT and CDR2 YNNKEL (reference sequence). The trim removed 8 bases at V and 7 bases at J, leaving 10 bases unmatched. This CDR3 has 14 residues. The CDR3 DNA reads as TGTGCCAGCTCCCCTGGACAGGGTGACCAGCCCCAGCATTTT. It specifies CASSPGQGDQPQHF.

The rearrangement uses TRBV18 and TRBJ1-4; tentative D call: TRBD1 (5 bases). CDR3 size: 14 residues. V lost 3 bases and J 0 bases, leaving 5 bases between the germline ends. Per the germline V gene, CDR1 is KGHSH and CDR2 is LQKENI. The CDR3 sequence is CASSPTATNEKLFF. In DNA form, the CDR3 reads TGTGCCAGCTCACCGACAGCAACTAATGAAAAACTGTTTTTT.

V and J are TRBV12-1 and TRBJ2-1; the table names TRBD2, a call not compared with the DNA. TRBV12-1 is a listed pseudogene. The CDR3 totals 12 residues. This chain's CDR3 is CASSPDSYEQFF. The CDR3 region has the DNA TGTGCCAGCAGCCCTGACTCGTATGAGCAGTTCTTC.

The CDR3 region has the DNA TGTGCCAGCAGCCTGGAAGGACAGTCAGTGAGCGAGCAGTACTTC. This translates into CASSLEGQSVSEQYF. The chain links TRBV2 to TRBJ2-7, with D possibly matching TRBD1 (6 bases). Germline V gene lookup returns CDR1 SNHLY and CDR2 FYNNEI. The germline V and J ends were trimmed by 6 bases and 6 bases, with 21 bases remaining between them. This CDR3 has 15 amino acids. Full variable domain (remainder filled in from reference TRBV2 and TRBJ2-7): EPEVTQTPSHQVTQMGQEVILRCVPISNHLYFYWYRQILGQKVEFLVSFYNNEISEKSEIFDDQFSVERPDGSNFTLKIRSTKLEDSAMYFCASSLEGQSVSEQYFGPGTRLTVT.

This chain connects TRBV5-1 to TRBJ1-4, with 8 bases identical to TRBD1. Germline CDR1 and CDR2: SGHRS and YFSETQ. V shed 0 bases, J shed 8 bases, and the junction held 6 bases outside the gene matches. This CDR3 comprises 15 residues. CDR3 in amino acids: CASSLASTGAEKLFF. In DNA, the CDR3 is TGCGCCAGCAGCTTGGCCTCGACAGGGGCAGAAAAACTGTTTTTT.

The chain combines TRBV11-3 with TRBJ1-6; 9 bases agree with TRBD1. V lost 4 bases and J lost 8; bases outside the gene matches: 3. Per germline, CDR1 SGHNT and CDR2 YENEEA. CDR3 size: 14 residues. The CDR3 coding sequence is TGTGCCAGCAGCTCCCGGACAGGGGATTCACCCCTCCACTTT. Translated: CASSSRTGDSPLHF.

The chain employs TRBV3-1 (or the pseudogene TRBV3-2) and TRBJ2-5; 9 nucleotides align to TRBD2. The CDR3 runs 15 residues. The trim removed 1 base at V and 4 bases at J, leaving 4 bases unmatched. In germline, CDR1 is LGHDT, CDR2 YNNKEL (reference sequence). CDR3 bases: TGTGCCAGCAGCCAAGGAGCGGGAGGCCCAGAGACCCAGTACTTC. Translated: CASSQGAGGPETQYF.

This clone is a singleton in its sample. The V gene is TRBV11-2, the J gene TRBJ1-3, with D unresolved. The V end lost 2 bases, the J end lost 9 bases, and 17 bases lay between the germline ends. CDR1 is SGHAT, CDR2 FQNNGV, per germline. The CDR3 contains 15 residues. CDR3 bases: TGTGCCAGCAGCTTATCTTTTGCGGAGAGCGGCACCATATATTTT. This translates into CASSLSFAESGTIYF.

This chain uses TRBV5-4 with TRBJ2-6; D unresolved. Trimming stripped 0 bases from V and 4 bases from J, with 5 bases between. The CDR3 sequence is 14 residues long. Germline V lookup: CDR1 SGHNT, CDR2 YYREEE (reference sequence). The CDR3 loop is CASSLDQGANVLTF. CDR3 nucleotides: TGTGCCAGCAGCTTGGATCAGGGGGCCAACGTCCTGACTTTC.

The chain combines TRBV30 with TRBJ2-1; a possible D gene is TRBD2 (6 bases). CDR3 length equals 14 residues. V lost 8 bases and J lost 4, with 18 bases in between. From germline, CDR1 is GTSNPN and CDR2 SVGIG (reference sequence). CDR3 DNA: TGTGCCGCGAACCGTGGACTACTTTACAATGAGCAGTTCTTC. It is translated as CAANRGLLYNEQFF. Full variable domain (outside the CDR3, taken from reference TRBV30 and TRBJ2-1): SQTIHQWPATLVQPVGSPLSLECTVEGTSNPNLYWYRQAAGRGLQLLFYSVGIGQISSEVPQNLSASRPQDRQFILSSKKLLLSDSGFYLCAANRGLLYNEQFFGPGTRLTVL.